Listed here are 5 T cell receptor beta chains from one sample, sequenced in a study of shared clonotypes between healthy human individuals (dated by TCRdb to about 2020). The library relied on the immunoSEQ multiplex PCR assay. TCRdb re-hosts the immuneACCESS table, in-frame sequences only. Its copies lack some clones; in the studies checked, an unresolved V gene accounts for under half of them, and the cause for the rest is not known. In this sample the table shows 1.4 million or so clones, approximately 98.5% of which occur a single time. The ten largest account for 0.36% of the sample. The material sequenced was naive CD4+ T cells sorted from blood. This specimen's cell subset or site label, interpreted: CD45RA+ positively selected. The receptors come from a young man in good health.

CDR3: CAISDSGMGFYEQYF. The CDR3 nucleotides are TGTGCCATCAGTGACTCAGGGATGGGATTCTACGAGCAGTACTTC. This chain connects TRBV10-3 to TRBJ2-7; D might be TRBD1 (5 bases). Germline CDR1 is ENHRY and CDR2 is SYGVKD. The CDR3 loop spans 15 amino acids. V was cut by 3 bases and J by 3 bases, with 15 bases left in between.

This rearrangement joins TRBV11-2 to TRBJ2-3; D may correspond to TRBD1 or TRBD2 (6 bases each). The CDR3 consists of 18 residues. Trimming took 2 bases from V and 3 from J, leaving 21 bases between them. Looked up from germline, CDR1 is SGHAT and CDR2 is FQNNGV. The CDR3 reads CASSLRGRGEQPTDTQYF. In nucleotides, the CDR3 is TGTGCCAGCAGCTTAAGGGGAAGGGGGGAGCAGCCAACAGATACGCAGTATTTT.

Notes on this clone: The same CDR3 can be traced to other DNA sequences in this sample. The CDR3 sequence: CASSPEADTQYF. The CDR3 region has the DNA TGTGCCAGCAGCCCAGAGGCAGATACGCAGTATTTT. This chain uses TRBV7-9 with TRBJ2-3; D remains unclear. V was shortened by 5 bases and J by 4 bases, with 7 bases between the two germline ends. Germline loops: CDR1 SEHNR, CDR2 FQNEAQ (reference sequence). The CDR3 is 12 residues long.

The CDR3 nucleotides are TGTGCAAGTCGCTTAGCGCAGAGCACAGGGGAGTTAACAGATACGCAGTATTTT. Protein sequence: CASRLAQSTGELTDTQYF. The chain uses TRBV12-2 and TRBJ2-3; TRBD1, the D gene given by the table, was not confirmed from the DNA. TRBV12-2 counts as a pseudogene. The CDR3 is 18 amino acids.

The genes are TRBV5-1 and TRBJ2-2; D call uncertain. The length of the CDR3 is 16 residues. In germline, CDR1 is SGHRS, CDR2 YFSETQ. V was cut by 0 bases and J by 6 bases, with 15 bases left in between. The CDR3 DNA sequence: TGCGCCAGCAGCTTGGTACGTCGAACGTCTCCCGGGGAGCTGTTTTTT. Translating it yields CASSLVRRTSPGELFF.